This TCR beta chain was documented in a study of cytomegalovirus exposure and HLA in healthy donors. Study details: Genetic ancestry analysis placed around four fifths of the 398 donors that were genotyped in the Caucasian-associated cluster.

Amplification used 60 Vbeta primers and 13 Jbeta primers. Study processing details: Later analysis identified tens of millions of unique TCR beta chains, about 10 million shared. Profiled with immunoSEQ multiplex PCR; TCRdb holds only in-frame clones, not every one. V and J calls and clone size are copied from that table; D and trimming were computed from the DNA. The table lists tens of thousands of clones, 72% of them singletons. This TCR was sampled from a woman aged 40 to 50 in good health and CMV-seropositive. Sequencing was performed on PBMCs.

DNA for the CDR3: TGTGCCAGCAGTGAAGTTGATTCCTCAAGGGGCACCATATATTTT. Its protein is CASSEVDSSRGTIYF. This chain links TRBV6-1 with TRBJ1-3; tentatively, D is TRBD1 (5 bases). The CDR3 is 15 residues long. V was trimmed by 1 base and J by 9 bases, leaving 16 bases between them. Germline V gives CDR1 MNHNS, CDR2 SASEGT.